The 20 T cell receptor beta chains below all came from one sample that was sequenced in a study of CD8 T cells in Susac syndrome. The RNA, roughly 0.5 to 1 ug, was put through reverse transcription using random hexamers. Via MiXCR, TCRdb re-called the immunoSEQ multiplex PCR reads, giving one row per CDR3 protein. The repertoire holds a few hundred thousand distinct CDR3 sequences, with around 83% as singletons. Sequencing input: CD8+ T cells from PBMCs. The receptors here all came from a human donor with multiple sclerosis.

This clonotype was seen a handful of times. The V gene is TRBV5-4, the J gene TRBJ1-1, with 10 positions matching TRBD1. CDR1 and CDR2 (germline): SGHNT, YYREEE (reference sequence). The CDR3 is 16 residues long. The J segment lost 5 bases and the V segment lost 0 bases, leaving 7 bases of the junction unmatched. The CDR3 DNA reads TGTGCCAGCAGCTTGGCCTGGGACAGGGGTATGACTGAAGCTTTCTTT. Amino acid sequence: CASSLAWDRGMTEAFF. The full variable domain, rest sourced from reference TRBV5-4 and TRBJ1-1, is ETGVTQSPTHLIKTRGQQVTLRCSSQSGHNTVSWYQQALGQGPQFIFQYYREEENGRGNFPPRFSGLQFPNYSSELNVNALELDDSALYLCASSLAWDRGMTEAFFGQGTRLTVV.

The V call is TRBV18, the J call TRBJ2-1; tentative D call: TRBD2 (6 bases). Germline CDR1 KGHSH, CDR2 LQKENI. With 4 bases removed from V and 8 bases from J, the gap between germline ends came to 18 bases. The CDR3 length is 15 residues. CDR3 DNA sequence: TGTGCCAGCTCACGACCGGGAGATCTCTTCGATGAGCAGTTCTTC. It yields the protein CASSRPGDLFDEQFF.

The chain carries TRBV5-1 and TRBJ1-5, with D unresolved. The germline gives CDR1 SGHRS, CDR2 YFSETQ. The CDR3 consists of 17 residues. Trimming took off 0 bases at V and 1 base at J, with 14 bases between the two ends. CDR3 in DNA: TGCGCCAGCAGCTTGGAGGGCGGCGGAGCGAGCAATCAGCCCCAGCATTTT. Translating gives CASSLEGGGASNQPQHF.

V and J are TRBV19 and TRBJ2-2; D may match TRBD1 or TRBD2 (5 bases each). This CDR3 is built from 18 residues. Trimming shortened V by 5 bases and J by 3 bases, and 22 bases separated the two germline ends. Germline V gene data show CDR1 as LNHDA and CDR2 as SQIVND (reference sequence). In DNA form, the CDR3 reads TGTGCCAGTAGTCCCCGAGCAGGGATAGCGAGATACACCGGGGAGCTGTTTTTT. It is translated as CASSPRAGIARYTGELFF.

J is TRBJ1-3 and V is TRBV30, with D maybe TRBD1 (5 bases). Trimming cost V 4 bases and J 0 bases, with 19 bases left between them. The CDR3 has 17 residues. Germline lookup yields CDR1 GTSNPN and CDR2 SVGIG (reference sequence). The CDR3 loop is CAWTSGLGIGSGNTIYF. Written as DNA, the CDR3 is TGTGCCTGGACATCGGGACTTGGTATCGGCTCTGGAAACACCATATATTTT. Combining the CDR3 with reference TRBV30 and TRBJ1-3 gives the whole variable domain SQTIHQWPATLVQPVGSPLSLECTVEGTSNPNLYWYRQAAGRGLQLLFYSVGIGQISSEVPQNLSASRPQDRQFILSSKKLLLSDSGFYLCAWTSGLGIGSGNTIYFGEGSWLTVV.

As regards this clonotype: A read error may account for a junction end that differs from germline. The chain has TRBV4-1 and TRBJ2-4; D unresolved. Per germline, CDR1 MGHRA and CDR2 YSYEKL. The CDR3 extends over 12 amino acids. The CDR3 here is CASSQEANNQYF. The CDR3 DNA sequence: TGCGCCAGCAGCCAAGAAGCGAACAATCAGTACTTC.

The V call is TRBV3-1, the J call TRBJ1-2, with D possibly matching TRBD1 (5 bases). The germline CDR1 and CDR2 sequences are LGHDT and YNNKEL (reference sequence). The CDR3 sequence is 13 residues long. V lost 4 bases and J lost 4, with 10 bases in between. CDR3 residues: CASSRTGVYGYTF. The CDR3 nucleotides are TGTGCCAGCAGCCGTACAGGCGTCTATGGCTACACCTTC.

The J gene is TRBJ2-2, the V gene TRBV6-5, with D possibly being TRBD2 (7 bases). Trimming removed 7 bases at V and 3 bases at J, with 15 bases between. This CDR3 contains 15 residues. Germline V gene data show CDR1 as MNHEY and CDR2 as SVGAGI. The CDR3 here is CASKYGGADTGELFF. CDR3 DNA sequence: TGTGCCAGCAAATATGGGGGGGCGGACACCGGGGAGCTGTTTTTT.

This sequence joins TRBV2 and TRBJ2-3; D is uncertain. The CDR3 totals 12 residues. Germline CDR1 and CDR2: SNHLY and FYNNEI. The V and J ends lost 3 bases and 8 bases respectively, with 9 bases between them. The CDR3 coding sequence is TGTGCCAGCAGTGACCAAGAAGGTACGCAGTATTTT. It yields the protein CASSDQEGTQYF.

This chain uses TRBV4-1 with TRBJ2-7; no clear D. This CDR3 has 14 amino acids. Between the trimmed V and J ends, which lost 0 bases and 5 bases, there was a span of 11 bases. CDR1 is MGHRA and CDR2 is YSYEKL in the germline V gene. In nucleotides, the CDR3 is TGCGCCAGCAGCCAAGAACGGTTGGGGAACGAGCAGTACTTC. It codes for CASSQERLGNEQYF.

The chain joins TRBV6-6 to TRBJ2-2; tentative D call: TRBD1 (6 bases). CDR3 size: 14 residues. CDR1 and CDR2 from the germline V gene are MNHNY and SVGAGI (reference sequence). V lost 8 bases and J 1 base, leaving 11 bases between the germline ends. CDR3 bases: TGTGCCAGCGGTATGACAGGGAACACCGGGGAGCTGTTTTTT. Translated: CASGMTGNTGELFF.

The gene calls are TRBV30 and TRBJ2-1, with a possible D match to TRBD1 (5 bases). The CDR3 contains 16 residues. CDR1 and CDR2 (germline): GTSNPN, SVGIG (reference sequence). Trimming took off 1 base at V and 0 bases at J, with 13 bases between the two ends. The CDR3 bases are TGTGCCTGGAGTGATATATACAGGAGCTCCTACAATGAGCAGTTCTTC. It translates to CAWSDIYRSSYNEQFF.

The chain carries TRBV5-1 and TRBJ1-2; 7 bases agree with TRBD1. The CDR3 has 12 amino acids. The germline V gene encodes CDR1 SGHRS and CDR2 YFSETQ. V lost 4 bases, J lost 10 bases, and 7 bases stayed unmatched. The CDR3 nucleotides read TGCGCCAGCAGCCTAGAAGACAGGGTCTACACCTTC. Translation gives CASSLEDRVYTF.

This clonotype was counted once. The chain uses TRBV20-1 and TRBJ2-1; perhaps TRBD1 as D (5 bases). V was trimmed by 1 base and J by 3 bases, leaving 16 bases between them. Per germline, CDR1 DFQATT and CDR2 SNEGSKA (reference sequence). This CDR3 contains 16 residues. This chain's CDR3 is CSARVGHRTGYNEQFF. In nucleotides, the CDR3 is TGCAGTGCTAGAGTGGGTCACCGCACAGGCTACAATGAGCAGTTCTTC.

The CDR3, as DNA: TGTGCCAGCAGTCCAGGGGGGACGGGTAGCACAGATACGCAGTATTTT. Amino acid sequence: CASSPGGTGSTDTQYF. The chain recombines TRBV7-9 with TRBJ2-3; possibly TRBD1 for D (7 bases). Trimming left V 6 bases short and J 0 bases short, with 16 bases between. This CDR3 is 16 amino acids long. Germline V lookup: CDR1 SEHNR, CDR2 FQNEAQ (reference sequence).

The chain uses TRBV7-3 and TRBJ2-1, with 9 bases that match TRBD2. V lost 0 bases and J lost 9; bases outside the gene matches: 15. There are 18 residues in the CDR3. Germline V gene sequence: CDR1 SGHTA, CDR2 FQGTGA. The CDR3 spells CASSLTNDGGRGWGEQFF. The CDR3 DNA follows: TGTGCCAGCAGCTTAACCAACGACGGCGGGAGGGGTTGGGGTGAGCAGTTCTTC. Filled out from reference TRBV7-3 and TRBJ2-1, the complete variable domain reads GAGVSQTPSNKVTEKGKYVELRCDPISGHTALYWYRQSLGQGPEFLIYFQGTGAADDSGLPNDRFFAVRPEGSVSTLKIQRTERGDSAVYLCASSLTNDGGRGWGEQFFGPGTRLTVL.

The chain employs TRBV4-1 and TRBJ1-2; D not resolved. V shed 4 bases and J shed 5 bases, with 17 bases lying between them. CDR3 length: 15 residues. The germline CDR1 and CDR2 sequences are MGHRA and YSYEKL. DNA of the CDR3: TGCGCCAGCAGCCTCGGGCCGGGGAACCATTATGGCTACACCTTC. It yields the protein CASSLGPGNHYGYTF.

V is TRBV20-1 and J is TRBJ1-1, with a possible D match to TRBD1 (5 bases). Germline loops: CDR1 DFQATT, CDR2 SNEGSKA (reference sequence). V was shortened by 4 bases and J by 5 bases, with 23 bases between the two germline ends. The CDR3 sequence is 16 residues long. The DNA for the CDR3 is TGCAGTGCTAAGACTCGGGAAGGCAGGGTGGGGACTGAAGCTTTCTTT. It translates to CSAKTREGRVGTEAFF.

This clonotype was found once. V gene TRBV6-5 combines with J gene TRBJ2-5; 8 bases map to TRBD2. Germline-derived CDR1 and CDR2 are MNHEY and SVGAGI. CDR3 length: 16 amino acids. J gave up 3 bases and V 0 bases, and 6 bases lay outside the gene matches. Written as DNA, the CDR3 is TGTGCCAGCAGTTACTCGATACTAGCGGCCAAAGAGACCCAGTACTTC. Protein: CASSYSILAAKETQYF.

The chain is built from TRBV12-3 or TRBV12-4 and TRBJ2-7; no firm D call. Trimming pared 5 bases from V and 5 bases from J, leaving 13 bases between. The length of the CDR3 is 13 residues. CDR3 amino acids: CASSPTPVHEQYF. CDR3 bases: TGTGCCAGCAGTCCCACCCCGGTCCACGAGCAGTACTTC.